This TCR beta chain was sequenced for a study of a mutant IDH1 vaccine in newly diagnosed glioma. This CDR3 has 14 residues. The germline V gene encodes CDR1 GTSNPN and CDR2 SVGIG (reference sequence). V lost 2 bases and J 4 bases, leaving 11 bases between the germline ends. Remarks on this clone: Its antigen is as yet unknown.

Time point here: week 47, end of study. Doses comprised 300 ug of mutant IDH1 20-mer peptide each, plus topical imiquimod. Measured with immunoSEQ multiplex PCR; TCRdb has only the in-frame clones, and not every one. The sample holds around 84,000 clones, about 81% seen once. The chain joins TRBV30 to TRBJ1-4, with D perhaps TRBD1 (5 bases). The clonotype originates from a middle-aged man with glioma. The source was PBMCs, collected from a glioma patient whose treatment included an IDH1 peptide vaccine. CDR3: CAWSQGIGNEKLFF. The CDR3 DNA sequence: TGTGCCTGGAGTCAGGGAATCGGTAATGAAAAACTGTTTTTT.